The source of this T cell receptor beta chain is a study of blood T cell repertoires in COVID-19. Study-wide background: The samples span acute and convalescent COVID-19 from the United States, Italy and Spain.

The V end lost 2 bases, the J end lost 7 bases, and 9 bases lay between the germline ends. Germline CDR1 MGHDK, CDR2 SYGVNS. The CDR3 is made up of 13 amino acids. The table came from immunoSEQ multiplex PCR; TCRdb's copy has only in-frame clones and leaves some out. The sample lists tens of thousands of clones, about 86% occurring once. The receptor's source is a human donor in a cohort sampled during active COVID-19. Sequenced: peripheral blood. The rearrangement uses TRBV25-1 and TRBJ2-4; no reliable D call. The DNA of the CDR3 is TGTGCCAGCAGTGAACCAGGAATCAACATTCAGTACTTC. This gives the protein CASSEPGINIQYF.